These 3 T cell receptor beta chains came from one sample sequenced in a study of T cell repertoires in cytomegalovirus infection. TCRdb called the reads again in MiXCR, with one record for every CDR3 protein. This table holds about 570,000 distinct CDR3 sequences, around 40% found once. Their antigen targets remain unknown. This material consisted of cultured PBMCs, taken from culture after CMV antigen stimulation. These receptors originate from a human donor in good health (CMV status not recorded). Some clones in this sample may be carry-over from other donors' samples.

The CDR3 reads CASTTTSGSNEQFF. The CDR3 DNA follows: TGTGCCAGTACCACTACTAGCGGGTCCAATGAGCAGTTCTTC. V is TRBV19 and J is TRBJ2-1; 9 bases line up with TRBD2. The V and J ends lost 7 bases and 6 bases, in that order; junction bases with no gene match: 7. The CDR3 loop spans 14 amino acids. Germline V gives CDR1 LNHDA, CDR2 SQIVND (reference sequence).

This clonotype was seen a few times. The rearrangement uses TRBV12-3 or TRBV12-4 and TRBJ2-1, with D perhaps TRBD2 (6 bases). The CDR3 totals 16 residues. V gave up 9 bases and J gave up 0 bases, with 18 bases separating them. CDR3 coding DNA: TGTGCCAGTGGGCCCTGGCTGGGGGGCTCCTACAATGAGCAGTTCTTC. Encoded protein: CASGPWLGGSYNEQFF.

This chain joins TRBV7-6 and TRBJ2-7; 11 bases map to TRBD2. V dropped 5 bases and J dropped 5; count of bases not matched to a gene: 11. The germline gives CDR1 SGHVS, CDR2 FNYEAQ. The CDR3 extends over 16 amino acids. DNA for the CDR3: TGTGCCAGCAGCCAAACACTAGCGGGAGTGGGGAACGAGCAGTACTTC. Protein product: CASSQTLAGVGNEQYF.